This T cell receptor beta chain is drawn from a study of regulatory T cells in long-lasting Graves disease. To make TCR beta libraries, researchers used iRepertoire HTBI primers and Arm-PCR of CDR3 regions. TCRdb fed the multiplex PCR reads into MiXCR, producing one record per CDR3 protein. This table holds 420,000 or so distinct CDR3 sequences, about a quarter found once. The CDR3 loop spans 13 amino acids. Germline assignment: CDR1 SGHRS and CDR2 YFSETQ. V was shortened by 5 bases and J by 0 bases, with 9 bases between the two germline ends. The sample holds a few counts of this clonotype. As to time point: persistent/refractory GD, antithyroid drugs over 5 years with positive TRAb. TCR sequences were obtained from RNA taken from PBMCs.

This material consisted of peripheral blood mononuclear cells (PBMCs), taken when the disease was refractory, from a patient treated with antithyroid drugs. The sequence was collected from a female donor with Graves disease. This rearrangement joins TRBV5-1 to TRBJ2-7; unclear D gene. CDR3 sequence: CASRGWGSYEQYF. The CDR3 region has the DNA TGCGCCAGCAGGGGGTGGGGCTCCTACGAGCAGTACTTC.